The following is a TCR beta chain sequence with its context. Its specificity is not known. Trimming left V 9 bases short and J 7 bases short, with 12 bases between. This CDR3 is built from 11 residues. Per germline, CDR1 MNHNS and CDR2 SASEGT. The entry originates in a study of early T cells in non-severe SARS-CoV-2 infection. Study at large: Unpaired chains resulted from sequencing bulk RNA of unsorted whole blood. Study observations and caveats: In VDJdb matching, anti-spike CD8 responses were favored while private and CD4 specificities went missing.

Each single cDNA molecule received a unique molecular identifier. TCRdb reanalysed the 5' RACE reads using MiXCR and keeps one entry per CDR3 protein. Here the sample spans 85,000 to 90,000 distinct CDR3 sequences, 13% to 15% being singletons. The chain carries TRBV6-1 and TRBJ1-1, with D unclear. Source material: whole blood. The TCR comes from an adult who was a healthcare worker with PCR-confirmed SARS-CoV-2 infection or an uninfected control (not recorded which). This CDR3 reads CASTAVGEAFF. The CDR3 coding sequence is TGTGCCAGTACTGCAGTAGGTGAAGCTTTCTTT.